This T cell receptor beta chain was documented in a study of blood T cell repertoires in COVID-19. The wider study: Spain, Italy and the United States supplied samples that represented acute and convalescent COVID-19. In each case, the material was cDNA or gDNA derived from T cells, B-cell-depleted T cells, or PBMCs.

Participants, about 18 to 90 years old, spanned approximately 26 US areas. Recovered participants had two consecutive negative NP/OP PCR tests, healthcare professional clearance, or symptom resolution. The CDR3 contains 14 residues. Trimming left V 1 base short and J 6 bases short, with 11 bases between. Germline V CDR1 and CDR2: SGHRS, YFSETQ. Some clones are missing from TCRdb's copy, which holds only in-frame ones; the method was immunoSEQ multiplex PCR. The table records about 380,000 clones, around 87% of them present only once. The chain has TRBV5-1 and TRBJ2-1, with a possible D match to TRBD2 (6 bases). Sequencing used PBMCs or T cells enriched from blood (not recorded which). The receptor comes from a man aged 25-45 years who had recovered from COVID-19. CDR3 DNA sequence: TGCGCCAGCAGCTTGTTGGCGGGAAGCAATGAGCAGTTCTTC. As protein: CASSLLAGSNEQFF. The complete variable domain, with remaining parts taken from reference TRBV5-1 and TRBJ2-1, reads KAGVTQTPRYLIKTRGQQVTLSCSPISGHRSVSWYQQTPGQGLQFLFEYFSETQRNKGNFPGRFSGRQFSNSRSEMNVSTLELGDSALYLCASSLLAGSNEQFFGPGTRLTVL.